These 13 T cell receptor beta chains were all obtained from the same sample, sequenced in a study of blood T cell repertoires in COVID-19. Assay used: immunoSEQ multiplex PCR; TCRdb lists only in-frame clones, some missing. The sample consists of around 30,000 clones, roughly 88% of them appearing once. The sequencing input was peripheral blood. These receptors all come from a human donor in a cohort sampled during active COVID-19.

The rearrangement joins TRBV27 to TRBJ2-6; D not resolved. This CDR3 spans 14 amino acids. Germline V gives CDR1 MNHEY, CDR2 SMNVEV (reference sequence). Trimming cost V 5 bases and J 1 base, with 6 bases left between them. CDR3 nucleotides: TGTGCCAGCAGTATCATTTCTGGGGCCAACGTCCTGACTTTC. Protein sequence: CASSIISGANVLTF.

The chain couples TRBV5-8 to TRBJ2-3, with 13 bases that match TRBD2. Germline CDR1 is SGHTS and CDR2 is YDEGEE. The length of the CDR3 is 17 residues. V lost 3 bases to trimming and J lost 6 bases; unmatched junction nucleotides: 10. The CDR3 sequence is CASSSGTSGARGDTQYF. The CDR3 DNA reads TGTGCCAGCAGCTCTGGGACTAGCGGGGCCAGAGGGGATACGCAGTATTTT.

The V call is TRBV7-9, the J call TRBJ2-5; tentative D call: TRBD1 (6 bases). There are 14 residues in the CDR3. Trimming took 5 bases from V and 4 from J, leaving 14 bases between them. CDR1 and CDR2 from the germline V gene are SEHNR and FQNEAQ (reference sequence). The CDR3 nucleotides are TGTGCCAGCAGCCCTCAGGGGCGGATAGAGACCCAGTACTTC. This gives the protein CASSPQGRIETQYF.

This clone is a singleton in its sample. The rearrangement joins TRBV6-2 or TRBV6-3 to TRBJ2-5, with 8 bases lining up with TRBD2. CDR3 length equals 15 residues. CDR1 is MNHEY, CDR2 SVGEGT, per germline. Losses at the gene ends were 6 bases for V and 11 bases for J; bases not matched to a gene: 17. CDR3 sequence reads: CASSRSGTGGIAQYF. The CDR3 nucleotides read TGTGCCAGCAGCCGTAGCGGGACTGGAGGAATTGCACAGTACTTC.

The V gene is TRBV10-3, the J gene TRBJ2-7, with D tentatively TRBD2 (6 bases). Germline V lookup: CDR1 ENHRY, CDR2 SYGVKD. The CDR3 is 14 residues long. The ends were cut back, 6 bases at V and 1 base at J, with 13 bases in the middle. CDR3 residues: CAISPGTSSYEQYF. The CDR3 DNA reads TGTGCCATCAGCCCCGGGACTTCATCCTACGAGCAGTACTTC.

The chain joins TRBV12-3 or TRBV12-4 to TRBJ2-7, with D possibly matching TRBD2 (6 bases). The CDR3 extends over 13 amino acids. The V end was cut by 2 bases, the J end by 5 bases, with 10 bases between. The CDR3 spells CASSLSRGNEQYF. In DNA form, the CDR3 reads TGTGCCAGCAGTTTAAGTCGGGGGAACGAGCAGTACTTC.

The chain couples TRBV9 to TRBJ2-1; tentative D call: TRBD2 (7 bases). Trimming pared 0 bases from V and 2 bases from J, leaving 15 bases between. The length of the CDR3 is 17 residues. Germline V CDR1 and CDR2: SGDLS, YYNGEE. CDR3 nucleotides: TGTGCCAGCAGCGTAGACCAGGGGCGGGGGCCCTACAATGAGCAGTTCTTC. Amino acids: CASSVDQGRGPYNEQFF.

The chain uses TRBV5-1 and TRBJ2-5; 7 nucleotides match TRBD1. V was clipped by 1 base and J by 5 bases; unmatched bases: 5. Germline V lookup: CDR1 SGHRS, CDR2 YFSETQ. The CDR3 sequence is 14 residues long. CDR3 sequence: CASSLLTGMETQYF. Here the CDR3 DNA reads TGCGCCAGCAGCTTGCTGACAGGGATGGAGACCCAGTACTTC.

The chain is built from TRBV19 and TRBJ2-3; maybe TRBD2 (5 bases). Trimming took off 6 bases at V and 4 bases at J, with 14 bases between the two ends. The CDR3 is 14 residues long. Looked up from germline, CDR1 is LNHDA and CDR2 is SQIVND (reference sequence). The CDR3 bases are TGTGCCAGTAGCCCTCGGGTCGGGGCAGATACGCAGTATTTT. Its translation is CASSPRVGADTQYF. The full variable domain, its missing parts supplied by reference TRBV19 and TRBJ2-3, is DGGITQSPKYLFRKEGQNVTLSCEQNLNHDAMYWYRQDPGQGLRLIYYSQIVNDFQKGDIAEGYSVSREKKESFPLTVTSAQKNPTAFYLCASSPRVGADTQYFGPGTRLTVL.

The chain has TRBV4-2 and TRBJ2-1; TRBD2 matches 12 bases. The CDR3 covers 18 residues. Germline lookup yields CDR1 LGHNA and CDR2 YNFKEQ. V shed 1 base, J shed 8 bases, and the junction held 12 bases outside the gene matches. The DNA for the CDR3 is TGTGCCAGCAGCCAAGGGGCACTAGCGGGGGGCGGTTTGGATGAGCAGTTCTTC. Its protein is CASSQGALAGGGLDEQFF.

The chain links TRBV7-2 to TRBJ2-5, with TRBD1 matching over 8 bases. After removal of 3 bases from V and 9 bases from J, the junction contained 6 bases not matched to a gene. This CDR3 comprises 13 residues. CDR1 and CDR2 from the germline V gene are SGHTA and FQGNSA. Here the CDR3 reads CASSFGQGLPQYF. DNA for the CDR3: TGTGCCAGCAGCTTCGGACAGGGCTTGCCCCAGTACTTC.

This chain uses TRBV28 with TRBJ1-1, with TRBD1 matching 8 bases. With V trimmed by 7 bases and J by 11 bases, 12 bases remained unmatched. This CDR3 comprises 13 residues. Germline V gene lookup returns CDR1 MDHEN and CDR2 SYDVKM. The CDR3 loop is CASTLTGVNIAFF. CDR3 DNA: TGTGCCAGCACCTTGACAGGGGTGAATATTGCTTTCTTT.

This chain uses TRBV9 with TRBJ2-3, with 15 positions matching TRBD2. Germline assignment: CDR1 SGDLS and CDR2 YYNGEE. The CDR3 totals 18 residues. The ends lost 0 bases at V and 4 bases at J; junction bases unmatched: 6. CDR3 nucleotide sequence: TGTGCCAGCAGCGTAGATGGGACTAGCGGGGGGCCCCCAGATACGCAGTATTTT. Translated: CASSVDGTSGGPPDTQYF.